This T cell receptor (beta chain) was recorded in a study of blood T cell repertoires in COVID-19. Background on the study: Collection of acute and convalescent COVID-19 samples took place in the United States, Italy and Spain. PBMCs, B-cell-depleted T cells, or T cells provided the cDNA or gDNA that made up the material.

As processed by the authors: Amplification from reference gene primers served as the basis for estimated nucleated cell counts. Sequencing used immunoSEQ multiplex PCR; TCRdb keeps in-frame clones, though not all of them. V and J calls and clone size are those listed in that table; D and trimming were worked out from the DNA. The sample lists about 150,000 clones; 65% to 90% were seen once. From germline, CDR1 is LGHNT and CDR2 FRNRAP. J was trimmed by 4 bases and V by 6 bases; bases with no gene match: 2. The CDR3 runs 14 residues. Sequenced material: peripheral blood. V gene TRBV12-5 combines with J gene TRBJ2-1; 11 bases agree with TRBD1. The sequence was obtained from a woman aged 45 to 65 in a cohort sampled during active or convalescent COVID-19. The CDR3 loop reads CASGGTGGYNEQFF. CDR3 coding DNA: TGTGCTAGTGGGGGGACAGGGGGTTACAATGAGCAGTTCTTC.